This entry lists 30 T cell receptor beta chains sequenced from one sample in a study of blood T cell repertoires in COVID-19 (dated by TCRdb to the early 2020s). Libraries were built with the immunoSEQ multiplex PCR assay. Not all clones reach the TCRdb copy of this immuneACCESS table, which keeps in-frame sequences only. Checked studies attribute under half of the gap to unresolved V genes and leave the rest unexplained. The sample includes 150,000 to 200,000 clones, with around 72% observed a single time. The ten largest clonotypes hold under 3.5% of the sample. Material for sequencing was peripheral blood. The receptors derive from a woman older than 75 with acute or convalescent COVID-19.

This chain's CDR3 is CASSLRRGGYEQYF. The CDR3 DNA is TGTGCCAGCAGTCTACGAAGGGGGGGCTACGAGCAGTACTTC. The chain combines TRBV6-5 with TRBJ2-7; perhaps TRBD2 as D (7 bases). The CDR3 is 14 residues long. Trimming pared 5 bases from V and 3 bases from J, leaving 14 bases between. Per germline, CDR1 MNHEY and CDR2 SVGAGI.

The chain links TRBV19 to TRBJ2-2, with TRBD2 identical over 8 bases. CDR3 length equals 14 residues. After removal of 2 bases from V and 4 bases from J, the junction contained 0 bases not matched to a gene. Germline CDR1 and CDR2: LNHDA and SQIVND (reference sequence). In DNA form, the CDR3 reads TGTGCCAGTAGTATACGGGGGGGCACCGGGGAGCTGTTTTTT. Its translation is CASSIRGGTGELFF.

The chain has TRBV11-2 and TRBJ2-6; no clear D gene. V lost 2 bases to trimming and J lost 2 bases, with 7 bases between them. The V gene's germline CDR1 is SGHAT and CDR2 FQNNGV. There are 15 residues in the CDR3. CDR3 in amino acids: CASSLSGPGANVLTF. CDR3 nucleotides: TGTGCCAGCAGCTTAAGTGGGCCTGGGGCCAACGTCCTGACTTTC. Drawing the rest from reference TRBV11-2 and TRBJ2-6, the complete variable domain is EAGVAQSPRYKIIEKRQSVAFWCNPISGHATLYWYQQILGQGPKLLIQFQNNGVVDDSQLPKDRFSAERLKGVDSTLKIQPAKLEDSAVYLCASSLSGPGANVLTFGAGSRLTVL.

The chain carries TRBV4-1 and TRBJ1-1, with a tentative D call TRBD1 (6 bases). The CDR3 contains 13 residues. Germline V gene data show CDR1 as MGHRA and CDR2 as YSYEKL. V dropped 3 bases and J dropped 5 bases, with 10 bases sitting between them. This chain's CDR3 is CASSHAQGTEAFF. In nucleotides, the CDR3 is TGCGCCAGCAGCCACGCACAGGGAACTGAAGCTTTCTTT.

This chain links TRBV28 with TRBJ1-3, with D unresolved. The V end lost 4 bases, the J end lost 0 bases, and 10 bases lay between the germline ends. This CDR3 comprises 15 residues. The V gene's germline CDR1 is MDHEN and CDR2 SYDVKM. The CDR3 sequence: CASSSLGYSGNTIYF. The DNA for the CDR3 is TGTGCCAGCAGTTCCCTAGGATACTCTGGAAACACCATATATTTT. Using reference TRBV28 and TRBJ1-3 for the parts outside the CDR3, the full variable domain is DVKVTQSSRYLVKRTGEKVFLECVQDMDHENMFWYRQDPGLGLRLIYFSYDVKMKEKGDIPEGYSVSREKKERFSLILESASTNQTSMYLCASSSLGYSGNTIYFGEGSWLTVV.

The V and J genes are TRBV7-2 and TRBJ2-7, with 9 bases lining up with TRBD1. V shed 5 bases, J shed 0 bases, and the junction held 5 bases outside the gene matches. The CDR3 is 15 residues long. The V gene's germline CDR1 is SGHTA and CDR2 FQGNSA. The CDR3 coding sequence is TGTGCCAGCAGCCCAGGACAGGGGAGCTCCTACGAGCAGTACTTC. Amino acids: CASSPGQGSSYEQYF.

This clone was recorded once. The V and J genes are TRBV6-5 and TRBJ1-2; 9 nucleotides line up with TRBD1. Germline loops: CDR1 MNHEY, CDR2 SVGAGI. The CDR3 runs to 16 residues. V was pared by 0 bases and J by 5 bases, with 7 bases of the junction left unmatched. In DNA, the CDR3 is TGTGCCAGCAGTTACTCTTTACAGGGGGCCGAATATGGCTACACCTTC. This encodes CASSYSLQGAEYGYTF.

The gene calls are TRBV11-2 and TRBJ1-1; D is perhaps TRBD1 (6 bases). The CDR3 is made up of 13 amino acids. The germline CDR1 and CDR2 sequences are SGHAT and FQNNGV. The germline V and J ends were trimmed by 5 bases and 3 bases, with 10 bases remaining between them. DNA for the CDR3: TGTGCCAGCAGCGCAGGGGTTGACACTGAAGCTTTCTTT. Translating gives CASSAGVDTEAFF.

CDR3 nucleotides: TGTGCCATCAGTGAAAGGCTAGCCTCCTACAATGAGCAGTTCTTC. It encodes CAISERLASYNEQFF. The V gene is TRBV10-3, the J gene TRBJ2-1, with TRBD2 as a possible D gene (5 bases). V shed 3 bases and J shed 0 bases, with 9 bases lying between them. The germline V gene encodes CDR1 ENHRY and CDR2 SYGVKD. The CDR3 has 15 residues.

The CDR3 nucleotides read TGTGCCAGCAGCGTATGGCAGGGTGGCTACAATGAGCAGTTCTTC. The encoded protein is CASSVWQGGYNEQFF. The V gene is TRBV9, the J gene TRBJ2-1; a possible D gene is TRBD1 (5 bases). The CDR3 extends over 15 amino acids. The germline gives CDR1 SGDLS, CDR2 YYNGEE. V was trimmed by 1 base and J by 3 bases, leaving 11 bases between them. Full variable domain (remainder filled in from reference TRBV9 and TRBJ2-1): DSGVTQTPKHLITATGQRVTLRCSPRSGDLSVYWYQQSLDQGLQFLIQYYNGEERAKGNILERFSAQQFPDLHSELNLSSLELGDSALYFCASSVWQGGYNEQFFGPGTRLTVL.

This chain uses TRBV28 with TRBJ1-4, with D possibly matching TRBD1 (6 bases). V lost 3 bases to trimming and J lost 7 bases, with 12 bases between them. In germline, CDR1 is MDHEN, CDR2 SYDVKM. The CDR3 spans 14 residues. The CDR3 bases are TGTGCCAGCAGTTTTGGGGGCGCGGGTGAAAAACTGTTTTTT. It yields the protein CASSFGGAGEKLFF.

The chain carries TRBV6-2 or TRBV6-3 and TRBJ2-1; tentative D call: TRBD2 (5 bases). V was cut by 0 bases and J by 9 bases, with 15 bases left in between. This CDR3 is built from 15 residues. Germline-derived CDR1 and CDR2 are MNHEY and SVGEGT. CDR3: CASSYSAGLPIEQFF. Here the CDR3 DNA reads TGTGCCAGCAGTTACTCTGCAGGACTTCCCATTGAGCAGTTCTTC.

The rearrangement joins TRBV4-1 to TRBJ2-1, with a tentative D call TRBD2 (5 bases). The CDR3 runs 13 residues. Germline V gene lookup returns CDR1 MGHRA and CDR2 YSYEKL. With 5 bases removed from V and 9 bases from J, the gap between germline ends came to 14 bases. CDR3 bases: TGCGCCAGCAGCACGATACGGGATGTTGAGCAGTTCTTC. Translated: CASSTIRDVEQFF.

The rearrangement joins TRBV3-1 (or the pseudogene TRBV3-2) to TRBJ2-5; 8 bases line up with TRBD2. With 3 bases clipped from V and 4 bases from J, the junction kept 4 bases outside the gene matches. CDR3 length: 14 amino acids. Germline loops: CDR1 LGHDT, CDR2 YNNKEL (reference sequence). CDR3 bases: TGTGCCAGCAGCCATCTGGCGGGAGGAGAGACCCAGTACTTC. Its translation is CASSHLAGGETQYF.

The chain couples TRBV28 to TRBJ1-3; D gene unclear. The CDR3 covers 16 residues. Germline loops: CDR1 MDHEN, CDR2 SYDVKM. The ends were cut back, 3 bases at V and 4 bases at J, with 16 bases in the middle. The CDR3 DNA sequence: TGTGCCAGCAGTTTTTTCTTTCGGACTCGAGGAAACACCATATATTTT. Protein product: CASSFFFRTRGNTIYF.

The chain couples TRBV6-2 or TRBV6-3 to TRBJ2-7; D uncertain. The germline V gene encodes CDR1 MNHEY and CDR2 SVGEGT. The CDR3 length is 12 residues. Trimming took off 6 bases at V and 4 bases at J, with 10 bases between the two ends. CDR3 sequence reads: CASRYQIYEQYF. CDR3 nucleotide sequence: TGTGCCAGCAGGTACCAGATATACGAGCAGTACTTC.

The chain recombines TRBV5-1 with TRBJ2-2; 7 nucleotides match TRBD1. The CDR3 length is 15 residues. From germline, CDR1 is SGHRS and CDR2 YFSETQ. J gave up 3 bases and V 4 bases, and 6 bases lay outside the gene matches. The chain's CDR3 is CASSSQGDHTGELFF. For the CDR3, the DNA is TGCGCCAGCAGCAGTCAGGGGGACCACACCGGGGAGCTGTTTTTT.

The chain recombines TRBV9 with TRBJ2-3; TRBD1 matches at 9 bases. The CDR3 has 18 amino acids. Germline CDR1 and CDR2: SGDLS and YYNGEE. Trimming took 3 bases from V and 3 from J; bases not matched to a gene: 14. The CDR3 spells CASSAIKMGTGRTDTQYF. The CDR3, as DNA: TGTGCCAGCAGCGCAATTAAAATGGGGACAGGGCGAACAGATACGCAGTATTTT.

V gene TRBV27 combines with J gene TRBJ1-6; tentatively, D is TRBD1 (5 bases). Germline CDR1 MNHEY, CDR2 SMNVEV (reference sequence). V lost 6 bases and J 4 bases, leaving 7 bases between the germline ends. CDR3 length: 13 amino acids. For the CDR3, the DNA is TGTGCCAGCAGCACAGGTTATAATTCACCCCTCCACTTT. Amino acids: CASSTGYNSPLHF.

The chain is built from TRBV14 and TRBJ1-2, with D perhaps matching TRBD1 (5 bases). The CDR3 runs 15 residues. From germline, CDR1 is SGHDN and CDR2 FVKESK. Trimming took 3 bases from V and 4 from J, leaving 15 bases between them. CDR3 loop: CASSQLQGSGYGYTF. The DNA of the CDR3 is TGTGCCAGCAGCCAGTTGCAGGGTTCGGGCTATGGCTACACCTTC.

The V gene is TRBV5-4, the J gene TRBJ2-3, with 9 bases lining up with TRBD2. The trim removed 0 bases at V and 2 bases at J, leaving 13 bases unmatched. The germline V gene has CDR1 SGHNT and CDR2 YYREEE (reference sequence). This CDR3 is 19 amino acids long. The CDR3 here is CASSLEGSGRVGATDTQYF. The CDR3 region has the DNA TGTGCCAGCAGCTTGGAAGGTAGCGGGAGAGTGGGGGCCACAGATACGCAGTATTTT.

On this clone: This specimen includes other DNA sequences encoding the same CDR3. This chain joins TRBV19 and TRBJ1-1; possibly TRBD1 for D (6 bases). V lost 4 bases and J lost 1, with 10 bases in between. Per germline, CDR1 LNHDA and CDR2 SQIVND (reference sequence). CDR3 length: 14 amino acids. Here the CDR3 reads CASSRRGGNTEAFF. In DNA, the CDR3 is TGTGCCAGTAGTAGGCGAGGGGGGAACACTGAAGCTTTCTTT. Full variable domain (outside the CDR3, taken from reference TRBV19 and TRBJ1-1): DGGITQSPKYLFRKEGQNVTLSCEQNLNHDAMYWYRQDPGQGLRLIYYSQIVNDFQKGDIAEGYSVSREKKESFPLTVTSAQKNPTAFYLCASSRRGGNTEAFFGQGTRLTVV.

The CDR3 sequence is CASSTQSGRWDTQYF. The DNA of the CDR3 is TGTGCCAGCAGTACGCAGAGCGGGAGATGGGATACGCAGTATTTT. V is TRBV6-5 and J is TRBJ2-3; 8 positions match TRBD2. With V trimmed by 5 bases and J by 6 bases, 10 bases remained unmatched. The CDR3 length is 15 residues. Looked up from germline, CDR1 is MNHEY and CDR2 is SVGAGI.

V gene TRBV5-6 combines with J gene TRBJ2-7, with a possible D match to TRBD2 (6 bases). The CDR3 length is 15 residues. Trimming cost V 4 bases and J 0 bases, with 14 bases left between them. CDR1 and CDR2 from the germline V gene are SGHDT and YYEEEE. The CDR3 spells CASSVSGSTSYEQYF. The CDR3 coding sequence is TGTGCCAGCAGCGTTAGCGGCAGTACCTCCTACGAGCAGTACTTC.

On this clone itself: It is unclear where the CDR3 begins or ends on the DNA, so no DNA is shown, and the CDR3 is as TCRdb lists it. The CDR3 protein is CASSILGQVYEQYF. The rearrangement uses TRBV28 and TRBJ2-7; TRBD1 was called by the table and not checked on the DNA. A total of 14 residues make up the CDR3, ends included. From germline, CDR1 is MDHEN and CDR2 SYDVKM.

The chain uses TRBV19 and TRBJ1-1; no clear D. Trimming left V 8 bases short and J 4 bases short, with 17 bases between. The CDR3 is 14 amino acids. In germline, CDR1 is LNHDA, CDR2 SQIVND (reference sequence). The CDR3 loop is CASERHPRGTEAFF. CDR3 nucleotides: TGTGCCAGTGAAAGACACCCCCGGGGCACTGAAGCTTTCTTT.

The genes are TRBV5-1 and TRBJ2-7; 10 positions agree with TRBD1. Germline V gene lookup returns CDR1 SGHRS and CDR2 YFSETQ. This CDR3 spans 16 amino acids. The V segment lost 0 bases and the J segment 5 bases; nucleotides outside the gene matches: 8. The CDR3 region has the DNA TGCGCCAGCAGCTTGGACGGGACAGGGGTTTTTAACGAGCAGTACTTC. Residues: CASSLDGTGVFNEQYF.

This clone was observed a handful of times. V is TRBV19 and J is TRBJ1-5, with 9 bases aligning to TRBD1. After removal of 0 bases from V and 4 bases from J, the junction contained 4 bases not matched to a gene. The CDR3 loop spans 16 amino acids. Per the germline V gene, CDR1 is LNHDA and CDR2 is SQIVND (reference sequence). The CDR3 nucleotides are TGTGCCAGTAGTATAGAAGGGACAGGGTCAAATCAGCCCCAGCATTTT. Amino acids: CASSIEGTGSNQPQHF. Supplemented by reference TRBV19 and TRBJ1-5, the full variable domain reads DGGITQSPKYLFRKEGQNVTLSCEQNLNHDAMYWYRQDPGQGLRLIYYSQIVNDFQKGDIAEGYSVSREKKESFPLTVTSAQKNPTAFYLCASSIEGTGSNQPQHFGDGTRLSIL.

The J gene is TRBJ2-1, the V gene TRBV30; possible D gene TRBD1, 7 bases. This CDR3 comprises 12 residues. Germline V gene lookup returns CDR1 GTSNPN and CDR2 SVGIG (reference sequence). CDR3 sequence: CAWGDSYNEQFF. For the CDR3, the DNA is TGTGCTTGGGGGGACAGCTACAATGAGCAGTTCTTC. The entire variable domain, with the rest obtained from reference TRBV30 and TRBJ2-1, is as follows: SQTIHQWPATLVQPVGSPLSLECTVEGTSNPNLYWYRQAAGRGLQLLFYSVGIGQISSEVPQNLSASRPQDRQFILSSKKLLLSDSGFYLCAWGDSYNEQFFGPGTRLTVL.

This clone was recorded a few times. This chain connects TRBV7-9 to TRBJ1-1; D may be TRBD1 (5 bases). V gave up 1 base and J gave up 4 bases, with 7 bases separating them. The CDR3 consists of 13 residues. CDR1 and CDR2 (germline): SEHNR, FQNEAQ (reference sequence). Here the CDR3 DNA reads TGTGCCAGCAGCTTAGGACAGACCACTGAAGCTTTCTTT. Translated: CASSLGQTTEAFF.